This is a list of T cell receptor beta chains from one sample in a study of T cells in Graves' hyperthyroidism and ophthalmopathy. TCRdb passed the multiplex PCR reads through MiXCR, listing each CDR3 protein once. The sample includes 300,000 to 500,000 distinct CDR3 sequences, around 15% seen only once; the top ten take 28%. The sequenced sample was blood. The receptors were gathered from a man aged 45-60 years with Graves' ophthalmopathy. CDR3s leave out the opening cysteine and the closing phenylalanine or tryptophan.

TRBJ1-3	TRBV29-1	SVALPGSSGNTIY
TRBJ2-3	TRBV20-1	SARRSATSTDTQY
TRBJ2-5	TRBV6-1	ASSPSPQY
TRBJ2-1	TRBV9	ASSVTVGGRAYNEQF
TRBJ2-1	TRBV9	ASSINPGLAGGYNEQF
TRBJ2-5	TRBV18	ASSPPTGEVTQY
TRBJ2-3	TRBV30	AWTGGQGPTDTQY
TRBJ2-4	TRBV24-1	ATSDQTGTGRNIQY
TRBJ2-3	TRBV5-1	ASSLGSSGRVRDTQY
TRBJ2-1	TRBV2	ASSDEASGQF
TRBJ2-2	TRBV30	AWSVIPRTGELF
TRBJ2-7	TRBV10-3	AIRIRRTSGRASSEQY
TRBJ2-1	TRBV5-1	ASSLDGGWTYNEQF
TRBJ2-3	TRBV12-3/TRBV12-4	ASSFLLADTQY
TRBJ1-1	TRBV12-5	ASGYYILAENTEAF
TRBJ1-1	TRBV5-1	ASSNKNTEAF
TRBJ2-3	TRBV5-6	ASSLFLVGTDTQY
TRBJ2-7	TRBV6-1	ASYRDLYYEQY
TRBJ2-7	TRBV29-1	SVVEGGGLYYEQY
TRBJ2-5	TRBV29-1	SGLTETQY
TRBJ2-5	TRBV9	ASSSGWAETQY
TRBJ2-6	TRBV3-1	ASSQVFGANVLT